This T cell receptor (beta chain) was sequenced during a study of blood T cell repertoires in COVID-19. Germline CDR1 SGHRS, CDR2 YFSETQ. Deletions cut 1 base from V and 1 base from J, with 7 bases between. The CDR3 extends over 14 amino acids. Sequencing was performed with immunoSEQ multiplex PCR; in TCRdb, only in-frame clones are kept and a portion is missing. The profile shows approximately 320,000 clones, 90% of them singletons. The sequence was obtained from a man in his sixties who had recovered from COVID-19. Sequenced sample: PBMCs or T cells enriched from blood (not recorded which). The gene calls are TRBV5-1 and TRBJ2-3, with D unclear. The CDR3 protein is CASSLITGTDTQYF. CDR3 nucleotide sequence: TGCGCCAGCAGCTTGATCACAGGCACAGATACGCAGTATTTT.